This T cell receptor beta chain emerged from a study of shared clonotypes between healthy human individuals. Study findings and constraints: Roughly 5% of naive CD4 clonotypes were shared across a few donors.

Concerning this clone itself: Its antigen is unknown.

Investigators spread the genomic DNA of each subset evenly over several immunoSEQ plates. Per the original methods: Because ImmunoSEQ provided only junction sequences with no quality scores, the filtering differed. Method: immunoSEQ multiplex PCR; TCRdb's copy keeps in-frame clones and lacks some. V and J calls and clone size follow that table, whereas D and trimming were derived from the DNA. The top ten hold roughly 10% of the sample, which has some 240,000 clones, 60% to 80% seen once. The germline CDR1 and CDR2 sequences are MNHEY and SMNVEV (reference sequence). This CDR3 comprises 16 residues. Trimming at V came to 5 bases and at J to 5 bases, leaving 6 bases not matched to a gene. CD45RA+ naive and CD45RA-negative memory subsets were separated from CD4+ cells.

This chain uses TRBV27 with TRBJ2-1; 13 bases match TRBD2. This TCR came from a man younger than 45 in good health. Source material: memory CD4+ T cells sorted from blood. Stated subset: CD45RA-negative fraction. The DNA for the CDR3 is TGTGCCAGCAGTGTTTCGGGACTAGCGGGAAACAATGAGCAGTTCTTC. Translated, it gives CASSVSGLAGNNEQFF.